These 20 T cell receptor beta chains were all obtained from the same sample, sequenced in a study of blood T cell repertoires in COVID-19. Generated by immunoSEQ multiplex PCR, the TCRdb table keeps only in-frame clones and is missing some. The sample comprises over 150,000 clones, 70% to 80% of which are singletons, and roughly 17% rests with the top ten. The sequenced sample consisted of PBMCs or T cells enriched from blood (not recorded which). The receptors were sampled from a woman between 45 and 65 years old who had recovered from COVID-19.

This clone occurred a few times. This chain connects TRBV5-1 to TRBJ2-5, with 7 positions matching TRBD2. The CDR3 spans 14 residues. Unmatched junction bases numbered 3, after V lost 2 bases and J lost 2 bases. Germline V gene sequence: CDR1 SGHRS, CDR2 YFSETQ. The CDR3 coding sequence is TGCGCCAGCAGCTTACTAGCGACTCAAGAGACCCAGTACTTC. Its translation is CASSLLATQETQYF.

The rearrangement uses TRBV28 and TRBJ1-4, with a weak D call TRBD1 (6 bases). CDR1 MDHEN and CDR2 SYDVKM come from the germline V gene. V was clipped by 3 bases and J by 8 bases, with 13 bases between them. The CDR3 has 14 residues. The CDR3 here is CASSLIATGEKLFF. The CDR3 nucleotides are TGTGCCAGCAGTTTGATAGCGACAGGAGAAAAACTGTTTTTT. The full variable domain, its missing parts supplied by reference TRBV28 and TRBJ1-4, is DVKVTQSSRYLVKRTGEKVFLECVQDMDHENMFWYRQDPGLGLRLIYFSYDVKMKEKGDIPEGYSVSREKKERFSLILESASTNQTSMYLCASSLIATGEKLFFGSGTQLSVL.

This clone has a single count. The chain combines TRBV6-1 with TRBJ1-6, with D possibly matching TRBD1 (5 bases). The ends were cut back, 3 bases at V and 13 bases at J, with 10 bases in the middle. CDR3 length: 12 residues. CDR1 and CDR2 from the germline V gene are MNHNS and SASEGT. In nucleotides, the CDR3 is TGTGCCAGCAGTGATCGAGCAGGGCCCCTCCACTTT. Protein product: CASSDRAGPLHF.

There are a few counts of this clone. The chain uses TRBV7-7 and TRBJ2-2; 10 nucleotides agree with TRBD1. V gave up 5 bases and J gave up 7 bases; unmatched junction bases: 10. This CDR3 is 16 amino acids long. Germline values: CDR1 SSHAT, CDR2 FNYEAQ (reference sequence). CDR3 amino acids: CASSPPGQGSGGELFF. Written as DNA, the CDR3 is TGTGCCAGCAGCCCACCGGGACAGGGGTCGGGCGGGGAGCTGTTTTTT.

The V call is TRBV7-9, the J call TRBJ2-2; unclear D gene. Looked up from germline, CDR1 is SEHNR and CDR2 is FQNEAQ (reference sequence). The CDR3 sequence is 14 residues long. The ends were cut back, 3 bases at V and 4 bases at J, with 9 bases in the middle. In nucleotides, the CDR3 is TGTGCCAGCAGCTTCGCTAGTAGCACCGGGGAGCTGTTTTTT. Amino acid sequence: CASSFASSTGELFF.

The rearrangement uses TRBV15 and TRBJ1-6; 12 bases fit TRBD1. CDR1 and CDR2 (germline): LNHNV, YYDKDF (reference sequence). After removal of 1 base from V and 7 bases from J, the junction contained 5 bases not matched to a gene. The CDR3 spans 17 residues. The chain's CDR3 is CATSRGGQGARNSPLHF. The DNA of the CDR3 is TGTGCCACCAGCAGAGGGGGACAGGGGGCGCGGAATTCACCCCTCCACTTT. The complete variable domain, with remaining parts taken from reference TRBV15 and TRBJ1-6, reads DAMVIQNPRYQVTQFGKPVTLSCSQTLNHNVMYWYQQKSSQAPKLLFHYYDKDFNNEADTPDNFQSRRPNTSFCFLDIRSPGLGDTAMYLCATSRGGQGARNSPLHFGNGTRLTVT.

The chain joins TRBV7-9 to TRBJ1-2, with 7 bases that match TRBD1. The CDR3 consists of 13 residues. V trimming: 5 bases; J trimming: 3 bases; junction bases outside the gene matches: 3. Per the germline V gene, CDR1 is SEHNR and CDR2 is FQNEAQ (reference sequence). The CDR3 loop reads CASSEGQDYGYTF. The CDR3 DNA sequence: TGTGCCAGCAGCGAAGGACAGGACTATGGCTACACCTTC.

CDR3 sequence (DNA): TGCGCCAGCAGCCAAGATCCGGGGGCAGATACGCAGTATTTT. It codes for CASSQDPGADTQYF. The rearrangement links TRBV4-1 to TRBJ2-3; TRBD2 is a possible D gene (6 bases). Germline values: CDR1 MGHRA, CDR2 YSYEKL. V lost 0 bases to trimming and J lost 4 bases, with 8 bases between them. CDR3 length equals 14 residues.

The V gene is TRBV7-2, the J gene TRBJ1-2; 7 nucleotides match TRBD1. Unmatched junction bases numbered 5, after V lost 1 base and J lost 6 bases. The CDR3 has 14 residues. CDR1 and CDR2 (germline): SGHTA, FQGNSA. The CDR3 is CASSLGDRVHGYTF. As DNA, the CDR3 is TGTGCCAGCAGCTTAGGTGACAGGGTGCATGGCTACACCTTC.

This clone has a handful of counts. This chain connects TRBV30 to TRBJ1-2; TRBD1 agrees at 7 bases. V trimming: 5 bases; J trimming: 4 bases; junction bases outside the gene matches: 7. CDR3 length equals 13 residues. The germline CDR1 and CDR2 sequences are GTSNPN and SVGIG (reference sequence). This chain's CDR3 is CAWPRQGGYGYTF. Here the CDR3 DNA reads TGTGCCTGGCCACGACAGGGCGGCTATGGCTACACCTTC.

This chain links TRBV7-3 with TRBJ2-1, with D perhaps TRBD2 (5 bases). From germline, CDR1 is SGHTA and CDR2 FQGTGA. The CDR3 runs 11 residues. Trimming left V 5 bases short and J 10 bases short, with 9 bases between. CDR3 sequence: CASSLTGEQFF. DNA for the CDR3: TGTGCCAGCAGCCTTACGGGGGAGCAGTTCTTC.

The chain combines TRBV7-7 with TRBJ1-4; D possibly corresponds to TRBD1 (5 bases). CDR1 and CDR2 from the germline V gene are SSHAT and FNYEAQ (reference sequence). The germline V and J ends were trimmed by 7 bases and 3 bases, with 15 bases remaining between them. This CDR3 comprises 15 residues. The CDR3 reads CASINKNRSNEKLFF. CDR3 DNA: TGTGCCAGCATCAATAAGAACAGGTCTAATGAAAAACTGTTTTTT.

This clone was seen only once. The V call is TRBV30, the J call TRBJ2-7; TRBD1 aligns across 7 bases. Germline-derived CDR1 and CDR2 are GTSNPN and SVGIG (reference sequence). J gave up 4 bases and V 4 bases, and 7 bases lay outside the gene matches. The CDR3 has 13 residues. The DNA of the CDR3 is TGTGCCTGGAATAAAGGGACAGTTTACGAGCAGTACTTC. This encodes CAWNKGTVYEQYF.

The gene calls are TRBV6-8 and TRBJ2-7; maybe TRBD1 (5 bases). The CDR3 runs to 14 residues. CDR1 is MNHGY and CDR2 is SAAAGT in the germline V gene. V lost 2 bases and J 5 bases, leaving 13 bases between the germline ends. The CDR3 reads CASSYGQGSDEQYF. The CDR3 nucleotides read TGTGCCAGCAGTTACGGACAAGGAAGCGACGAGCAGTACTTC.

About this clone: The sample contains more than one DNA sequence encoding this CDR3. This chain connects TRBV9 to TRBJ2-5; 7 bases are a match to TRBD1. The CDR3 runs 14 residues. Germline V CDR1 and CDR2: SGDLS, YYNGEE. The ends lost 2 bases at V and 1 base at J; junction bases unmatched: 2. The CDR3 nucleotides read TGTGCCAGCAGCGTTAACAGGGGCCAAGAGACCCAGTACTTC. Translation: CASSVNRGQETQYF.

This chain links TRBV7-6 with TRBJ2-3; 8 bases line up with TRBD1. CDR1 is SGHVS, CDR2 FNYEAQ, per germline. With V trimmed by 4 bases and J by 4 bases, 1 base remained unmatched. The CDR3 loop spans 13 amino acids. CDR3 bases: TGTGCCAGCAGCTGGACAGGGCCAGATACGCAGTATTTT. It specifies CASSWTGPDTQYF.

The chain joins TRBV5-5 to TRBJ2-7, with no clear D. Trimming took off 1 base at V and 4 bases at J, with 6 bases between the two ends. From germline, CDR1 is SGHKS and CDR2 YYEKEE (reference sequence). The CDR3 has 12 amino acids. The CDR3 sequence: CASSLFPYEQYF. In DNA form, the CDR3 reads TGTGCCAGCAGCTTGTTCCCTTACGAGCAGTACTTC.

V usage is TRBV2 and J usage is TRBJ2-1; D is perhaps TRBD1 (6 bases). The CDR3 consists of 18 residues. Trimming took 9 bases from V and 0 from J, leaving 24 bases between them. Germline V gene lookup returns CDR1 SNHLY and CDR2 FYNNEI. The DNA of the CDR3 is TGTGCCAGACTCCCTGACAGGACGAGATCAAACTCCTACAATGAGCAGTTCTTC. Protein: CARLPDRTRSNSYNEQFF.

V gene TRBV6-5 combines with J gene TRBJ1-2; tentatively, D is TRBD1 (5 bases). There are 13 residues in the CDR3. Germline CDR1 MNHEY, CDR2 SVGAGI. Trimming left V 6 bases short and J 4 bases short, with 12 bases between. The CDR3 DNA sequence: TGTGCCAGCAGCGGGGGACCCTCCTATGGCTACACCTTC. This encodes CASSGGPSYGYTF.

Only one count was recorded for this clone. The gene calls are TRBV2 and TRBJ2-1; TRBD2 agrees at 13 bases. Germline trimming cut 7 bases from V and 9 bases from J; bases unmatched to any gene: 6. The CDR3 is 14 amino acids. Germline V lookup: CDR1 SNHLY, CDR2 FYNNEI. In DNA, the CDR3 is TGTGCCAGCACAGGACTAGCGGGAGCAAGTGAGCAGTTCTTC. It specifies CASTGLAGASEQFF.